A single sample gave rise to the 29 T cell receptor beta chains below, sequenced in a study of T cells after yellow fever vaccination. MiXCR, applied by TCRdb to the 5' RACE reads, yields one record per CDR3 protein. The table records some 300,000 distinct CDR3 sequences, 8.1% of them present only once. The starting material was PBMCs, obtained roughly 46 days after the first yellow fever vaccination. These receptors were collected from a man aged 18 to 29 who received the YFV17D yellow fever vaccine.

This clonotype showed up just a few times. The chain couples TRBV29-1 to TRBJ1-1; D uncertain. CDR1 SQVTM and CDR2 ANQGSEA come from the germline V gene. Trimming left V 5 bases short and J 2 bases short, with 9 bases between. This CDR3 has 12 residues. The CDR3 is CSVQRTNTEAFF. CDR3 DNA: TGCAGCGTTCAAAGGACCAACACTGAAGCTTTCTTT.

There are a few counts of this clonotype. The chain uses TRBV6-1 and TRBJ2-3; unclear D gene. The germline gives CDR1 MNHNS, CDR2 SASEGT. The length of the CDR3 is 15 residues. Trimming cost V 7 bases and J 3 bases, with 17 bases left between them. The CDR3 is CASNEIAAGTDTQYF. In DNA form, the CDR3 reads TGTGCCAGCAACGAAATCGCGGCCGGGACAGATACGCAGTATTTT.

Concerning this clonotype itself: Being one base from a much bigger clone, this may be a read error. The chain employs TRBV20-1 and TRBJ2-3; TRBD2 agrees at 7 bases. The CDR3 is 15 residues long. V lost 6 bases and J lost 2; bases outside the gene matches: 11. Germline CDR1 and CDR2: DFQATT and SNEGSKA (reference sequence). The DNA for the CDR3 is TGCAGTGCACCCGAGCCAGCGGGGAACACAGATACGCAGTATTTT. It translates to CSAPEPAGNTDTQYF.

This clonotype was observed a handful of times. The gene calls are TRBV12-3 or TRBV12-4 and TRBJ1-4; no clear D. Trimming shortened V by 0 bases and J by 8 bases, and 7 bases separated the two germline ends. The CDR3 contains 13 residues. The CDR3 sequence is CASSLAEEEKLFF. Written as DNA, the CDR3 is TGTGCCAGCAGTTTAGCAGAAGAGGAAAAACTGTTTTTT.

The chain employs TRBV5-1 and TRBJ2-1; possible D gene TRBD2, 6 bases. This CDR3 is 14 amino acids long. Trimming took off 7 bases at V and 2 bases at J, with 13 bases between the two ends. Germline V CDR1 and CDR2: SGHRS, YFSETQ. The chain's CDR3 is CASLPGLAYNEQFF. CDR3 DNA: TGCGCCAGCCTACCGGGACTGGCCTACAATGAGCAGTTCTTC.

The table lists this clonotype with a few counts. V usage is TRBV7-6 and J usage is TRBJ2-2, with 8 nucleotides matching TRBD1. Germline V CDR1 and CDR2: SGHVS, FNYEAQ. The CDR3 loop spans 17 amino acids. The ends lost 0 bases at V and 1 base at J; junction bases unmatched: 4. CDR3 in amino acids: CASSLADDRGNTGELFF. The CDR3 region has the DNA TGTGCCAGCAGCTTAGCCGATGACAGGGGGAACACCGGGGAGCTGTTTTTT.

This clonotype came up a few times. This rearrangement joins TRBV4-3 to TRBJ2-1, with TRBD2 matching 8 bases. Germline loops: CDR1 LGHNA, CDR2 YSLEER. Trimming cost V 0 bases and J 6 bases; bases outside gene matches: 13. The CDR3 is made up of 18 amino acids. DNA of the CDR3: TGCGCCAGCAGCCAAGAGTTTTTTGCGGGGGGAGTCCCCAATGAGCAGTTCTTC. Translation gives CASSQEFFAGGVPNEQFF.

Only a few counts were recorded for this clonotype. This chain links TRBV4-3 with TRBJ2-3; 10 bases fit TRBD2. This CDR3 has 19 amino acids. The V segment lost 0 bases and the J segment 5 bases; nucleotides outside the gene matches: 14. Germline V CDR1 and CDR2: LGHNA, YSLEER. The CDR3 bases are TGCGCCAGCAGCCAAGATCAGGGGACTAGCGATCGTACTGGAGATACGCAGTATTTT. This gives the protein CASSQDQGTSDRTGDTQYF.

This clonotype has more than one count but fewer than ten. The chain has TRBV10-2 and TRBJ2-3, with 7 bases that match TRBD1. Per the germline V gene, CDR1 is WSHSY and CDR2 is SAAADI. V was clipped by 10 bases and J by 4 bases; unmatched bases: 8. The CDR3 runs to 13 residues. CDR3 DNA: TGCGCCACCCAGACAGGGTTCCCAGATACGCAGTATTTT. Its translation is CATQTGFPDTQYF.

The rearrangement links TRBV4-2 to TRBJ2-1; TRBD2 aligns across 8 bases. The CDR3 extends over 16 amino acids. Germline values: CDR1 LGHNA, CDR2 YNFKEQ. Trimming took 0 bases from V and 12 from J; bases not matched to a gene: 13. The CDR3 DNA reads TGTGCCAGCAGCCAAGATTTTCGGGGGGGCGGTCGGGGGCAGTTCTTC. As protein: CASSQDFRGGGRGQFF.

The chain combines TRBV6-2 or TRBV6-3 with TRBJ2-1; 10 bases line up with TRBD2. CDR1 is MNHEY and CDR2 is SVGEGT in the germline V gene. V shed 5 bases, J shed 9 bases, and the junction held 10 bases outside the gene matches. CDR3 length: 15 residues. DNA for the CDR3: TGTGCCAGCAGTCCCACTGAGCGGGGGGGCCGTGAGCAGTTCTTC. Translation gives CASSPTERGGREQFF.

The chain is built from TRBV20-1 and TRBJ2-3, with 8 bases lining up with TRBD2. In germline, CDR1 is DFQATT, CDR2 SNEGSKA (reference sequence). The CDR3 has 14 amino acids. The V and J ends lost 3 bases and 6 bases, in that order; junction bases with no gene match: 8. The CDR3 reads CSASGTRLLDTQYF. The CDR3 DNA follows: TGCAGTGCTAGCGGGACTAGATTATTGGATACGCAGTATTTT.

This clonotype was seen more than once but under ten times. The CDR3: CASSLLPGILNSPLHF. CDR3 nucleotides: TGTGCCAGCAGCTTACTCCCCGGAATTCTTAATTCACCCCTCCACTTT. V usage is TRBV7-6 and J usage is TRBJ1-6; D gene uncertain. CDR3 length: 16 residues. Germline CDR1 and CDR2: SGHVS and FNYEAQ. Trimming pared 2 bases from V and 6 bases from J, leaving 14 bases between.

The chain uses TRBV5-1 and TRBJ2-6; the D gene is possibly TRBD1 (5 bases). V lost 4 bases to trimming and J lost 2 bases, with 16 bases between them. The CDR3 covers 17 residues. The germline V gene encodes CDR1 SGHRS and CDR2 YFSETQ. As DNA, the CDR3 is TGCGCCAGCAGCCCCTCGTCAGGGTATACTGGGGCCAACGTCCTGACTTTC. Translation gives CASSPSSGYTGANVLTF.

J is TRBJ1-1 and V is TRBV5-5; D remains unclear. The CDR3 length is 15 residues. V lost 4 bases, J lost 0 bases, and 13 bases lay in between. Germline-derived CDR1 and CDR2 are SGHKS and YYEKEE (reference sequence). In nucleotides, the CDR3 is TGTGCCAGCAGCCCCCAAGGTACCATGAACACTGAAGCTTTCTTT. Its protein is CASSPQGTMNTEAFF.

V gene TRBV11-1 combines with J gene TRBJ1-4; D call uncertain. Between the trimmed V and J ends, which lost 1 base and 0 bases, there was a span of 12 bases. CDR3 size: 17 residues. Germline V gene lookup returns CDR1 SGHAT and CDR2 FQDESV (reference sequence). The CDR3 bases are TGTGCCAGCAGCTTAGGGATTTCAGGACCAACTAATGAAAAACTGTTTTTT. It translates to CASSLGISGPTNEKLFF.

The chain recombines TRBV12-3 or TRBV12-4 with TRBJ1-1; D is undetermined. Trimming took 4 bases from V and 1 from J, leaving 7 bases between them. The CDR3 sequence is 13 residues long. CDR3 protein: CASSYYPNTEAFF. The CDR3 DNA sequence: TGTGCCAGCAGTTATTACCCGAACACTGAAGCTTTCTTT.

This clonotype was counted only a few times. The chain has TRBV5-1 and TRBJ2-3, with D perhaps given as TRBD1 or TRBD2 (5 bases each). V was clipped by 5 bases and J by 5 bases, with 9 bases between them. This CDR3 spans 12 amino acids. Germline lookup yields CDR1 SGHRS and CDR2 YFSETQ. The CDR3 DNA is TGCGCCAGCAGGACAGAGGGAGATACGCAGTATTTT. This encodes CASRTEGDTQYF.

V is TRBV5-6 and J is TRBJ2-3; 7 bases are a match to TRBD1. Germline V gene lookup returns CDR1 SGHDT and CDR2 YYEEEE. The CDR3 loop spans 16 amino acids. The junction had 5 bases not matched to a gene; V was cut back by 0 bases and J by 1 base. CDR3 residues: CASSLATGAGTDTQYF. CDR3 coding DNA: TGTGCCAGCAGCTTGGCAACAGGGGCAGGCACAGATACGCAGTATTTT.

This clonotype appeared many times. This chain connects TRBV27 to TRBJ1-6, with a possible D match to TRBD1 (5 bases). Per germline, CDR1 MNHEY and CDR2 SMNVEV (reference sequence). The CDR3 has 15 residues. V lost 2 bases, J lost 7 bases, and 12 bases lay in between. In DNA, the CDR3 is TGTGCCAGCAGTTTAAGGGGTTTAGGGAATTCACCCCTCCACTTT. This gives the protein CASSLRGLGNSPLHF.

This clonotype appeared a few times. The chain employs TRBV11-2 and TRBJ2-5; 8 nucleotides align to TRBD1. This CDR3 is built from 17 residues. Germline assignment: CDR1 SGHAT and CDR2 FQNNGV. V was clipped by 4 bases and J by 4 bases; unmatched bases: 14. DNA for the CDR3: TGTGCCAGCAGCTCCGGCAGGGGGCAATTGATAGGAGAGACCCAGTACTTC. This translates into CASSSGRGQLIGETQYF.

The rearrangement joins TRBV12-3 or TRBV12-4 to TRBJ1-2; TRBD1 aligns across 7 bases. The CDR3 sequence is 15 residues long. The V segment lost 1 base and the J segment 4 bases; nucleotides outside the gene matches: 6. The CDR3 DNA reads TGTGCCAGCAGTTTAGGAAACAGGGGAGGCTATGGCTACACCTTC. This gives the protein CASSLGNRGGYGYTF.

The chain employs TRBV7-6 and TRBJ2-5, with D maybe TRBD2 (6 bases). Trimming took 5 bases from V and 2 from J, leaving 21 bases between them. The CDR3 is made up of 17 amino acids. Germline loops: CDR1 SGHVS, CDR2 FNYEAQ. This CDR3 is CASSRNPSPGVQETQYF. CDR3 coding DNA: TGTGCCAGCAGCCGAAACCCAAGTCCGGGAGTACAAGAGACCCAGTACTTC.

This chain uses TRBV11-2 with TRBJ2-7, with D unclear. CDR3 length: 13 amino acids. CDR1 and CDR2 (germline): SGHAT, FQNNGV. The germline V and J ends were trimmed by 1 base and 2 bases, with 6 bases remaining between them. The DNA for the CDR3 is TGTGCCAGCAGCTTAGGCGATGCCTACGAGCAGTACTTC. It translates to CASSLGDAYEQYF.

This clonotype was counted many times. This chain links TRBV5-1 with TRBJ2-7; weak D call: TRBD2 (6 bases). The CDR3 runs to 16 residues. Germline V gene sequence: CDR1 SGHRS, CDR2 YFSETQ. Trimming removed 0 bases from V and 7 bases from J, with 20 bases in between. CDR3 sequence (DNA): TGCGCCAGCAGCTTGGCTGGATGGGGGGACGGTGAGGAGCAGTACTTC. Residues: CASSLAGWGDGEEQYF.

The chain carries TRBV5-1 and TRBJ2-7, with D perhaps TRBD2 (5 bases). The germline gives CDR1 SGHRS, CDR2 YFSETQ. The CDR3 sequence is 13 residues long. Trimming cost V 2 bases and J 9 bases, with 15 bases left between them. The CDR3 DNA reads as TGCGCCAGCAGCTTACCATCCCGGGGTCTGCAGTACTTC. Amino acids: CASSLPSRGLQYF.

This clonotype has a count of ten or more. The chain joins TRBV5-5 to TRBJ2-2, with 9 nucleotides matching TRBD1. Looked up from germline, CDR1 is SGHKS and CDR2 is YYEKEE (reference sequence). V gave up 4 bases and J gave up 2 bases; unmatched junction bases: 6. This CDR3 has 16 amino acids. As DNA, the CDR3 is TGTGCCAGCAGCACGGGGGACAGGGACAACACCGGGGAGCTGTTTTTT. As protein: CASSTGDRDNTGELFF. Complete variable domain (other parts from reference TRBV5-5 and TRBJ2-2): DAGVTQSPTHLIKTRGQQVTLRCSPISGHKSVSWYQQVLGQGPQFIFQYYEKEERGRGNFPDRFSARQFPNYSSELNVNALLLGDSALYLCASSTGDRDNTGELFFGEGSRLTVL.

This rearrangement joins TRBV9 to TRBJ2-4, with TRBD2 identical over 14 bases. CDR3 length equals 16 residues. The germline gives CDR1 SGDLS, CDR2 YYNGEE. V trimming: 0 bases; J trimming: 7 bases; junction bases outside the gene matches: 3. The CDR3 protein is CASSVGLAGGLNIQYF. DNA for the CDR3: TGTGCCAGCAGCGTAGGACTAGCGGGGGGGCTGAACATTCAGTACTTC.

V usage is TRBV7-2 and J usage is TRBJ2-3; D gene uncertain. The CDR3 has 16 residues. Germline CDR1 and CDR2: SGHTA and FQGNSA. Trimming shortened V by 0 bases and J by 1 base, and 11 bases separated the two germline ends. As DNA, the CDR3 is TGTGCCAGCAGCTTAGCGGGTGGCTTTCGCACAGATACGCAGTATTTT. The encoded protein is CASSLAGGFRTDTQYF.